This T cell receptor (beta chain) was sequenced for a study of early T cells in non-severe SARS-CoV-2 infection. Background on the study: Whole-blood bulk RNA, unsorted, was sequenced, and chains were unpaired.

The TCR library protocol was used to attach unique molecular identifiers. These identifiers were attached to individual cDNA molecules. Each CDR3 protein is one row after TCRdb ran MiXCR on the 5' RACE reads. The sample has 80,000 to 95,000 distinct CDR3 sequences, roughly 12% seen once. This clonotype was sampled from an adult who was a healthcare worker with PCR-confirmed SARS-CoV-2 infection or an uninfected control (not recorded which). The sample was whole blood.

The CDR3 nucleotides read TGTGCCAGCAGCCCCCATCCGGGACTAGCGGGATCCTACGAGCAGTACTTC. Amino acids: CASSPHPGLAGSYEQYF. The genes are TRBV28 and TRBJ2-7, with TRBD2 identical over 13 bases. Trimming took 6 bases from V and 1 from J; bases not matched to a gene: 9. The CDR3 runs 17 residues. Germline CDR1 MDHEN, CDR2 SYDVKM.